A single sample gave rise to the 17 T cell receptor beta chains below, sequenced in a study of cytomegalovirus exposure and HLA in healthy donors. Measured with immunoSEQ multiplex PCR; TCRdb has only the in-frame clones, and not every one. The sample has fewer than 150,000 clones, approximately 86% seen once. The sequenced sample consisted of PBMCs. The receptors originated from a woman aged 18-29 years in good health and CMV-seropositive.

The chain is built from TRBV11-2 and TRBJ1-4; D perhaps matches TRBD1 (6 bases). The V gene lost 1 base and the J gene lost 8 bases, with 20 bases spanning the gap. Germline CDR1 and CDR2: SGHAT and FQNNGV. This CDR3 comprises 17 residues. CDR3 coding DNA: TGTGCCAGCAGCTTAGTTAATTACGTTCCAGACAGGGAAAAACTGTTTTTT. The encoded protein is CASSLVNYVPDREKLFF.

This sequence joins TRBV5-1 and TRBJ2-5, with TRBD2 matching 7 bases. J gave up 5 bases and V 4 bases, and 8 bases lay outside the gene matches. CDR1 SGHRS and CDR2 YFSETQ come from the germline V gene. This CDR3 is built from 14 residues. The CDR3 spells CASSIPGLLETQYF. CDR3 nucleotide sequence: TGCGCCAGCAGCATACCGGGACTACTCGAGACCCAGTACTTC.

This rearrangement joins TRBV7-2 to TRBJ2-4, with 14 bases that match TRBD2. With V trimmed by 5 bases and J by 1 base, 7 bases remained unmatched. This CDR3 comprises 18 residues. In germline, CDR1 is SGHTA, CDR2 FQGNSA. The CDR3 sequence is CASSTGLAGGSAKNIQYF. CDR3 DNA sequence: TGTGCCAGCAGCACCGGACTAGCGGGGGGTTCTGCCAAAAACATTCAGTACTTC.

This chain connects TRBV5-6 to TRBJ1-1; TRBD1 is a possible D gene (6 bases). The CDR3 has 17 residues. From germline, CDR1 is SGHDT and CDR2 YYEEEE. The V end lost 4 bases, the J end lost 0 bases, and 19 bases lay between the germline ends. The CDR3 sequence is CASSPLSGTKMNTEAFF. In DNA form, the CDR3 reads TGTGCCAGCAGCCCACTCTCCGGGACAAAAATGAACACTGAAGCTTTCTTT.

CDR3 sequence reads: CASSVDSNQPQHF. The CDR3 nucleotides are TGTGCCAGCAGCGTAGACAGTAATCAGCCCCAGCATTTT. The V call is TRBV5-4, the J call TRBJ1-5, with a tentative D call TRBD1 (5 bases). The CDR3 consists of 13 residues. CDR1 SGHNT and CDR2 YYREEE come from the germline V gene (reference sequence). V was cut by 4 bases and J by 4 bases, with 9 bases left in between.

V and J are TRBV2 and TRBJ2-7, with 7 positions matching TRBD1. The CDR3 consists of 14 residues. Looked up from germline, CDR1 is SNHLY and CDR2 is FYNNEI. The V segment lost 2 bases and the J segment 6 bases; nucleotides outside the gene matches: 7. CDR3 DNA: TGTGCCAGCAGTGAACGGACAGGCGCGGGCGAGCAGTACTTC. Translating gives CASSERTGAGEQYF.

The CDR3 DNA is TGTGCCAGCAGTACTAGATCCCTTTTCCCCAATACCGGGGAGCTGTTTTTT. Encoded protein: CASSTRSLFPNTGELFF. The chain couples TRBV6-4 to TRBJ2-2, with a possible D match to TRBD2 (5 bases). The CDR3 has 17 amino acids. The germline V and J ends were trimmed by 5 bases and 5 bases, with 21 bases remaining between them. Per germline, CDR1 MRHNA and CDR2 SNTAGT.

CDR3 DNA: TGTGCCAGCTCACCACCAAATAGGGAGCCCCAGTACTTC. This translates into CASSPPNREPQYF. The gene calls are TRBV18 and TRBJ2-5; D is perhaps TRBD2 (5 bases). V shed 0 bases and J shed 9 bases, with 11 bases lying between them. The CDR3 has 13 amino acids. The germline gives CDR1 KGHSH, CDR2 LQKENI.

This chain uses TRBV5-1 with TRBJ2-5, with 10 bases fitting TRBD1. Looked up from germline, CDR1 is SGHRS and CDR2 is YFSETQ. The CDR3 loop spans 14 amino acids. The trim removed 4 bases at V and 6 bases at J, leaving 6 bases unmatched. DNA of the CDR3: TGCGCCAGCAGCCGTGACAGGGGGCAACAGACCCAGTACTTC. Its protein product is CASSRDRGQQTQYF. Full variable domain (remainder filled in from reference TRBV5-1 and TRBJ2-5): KAGVTQTPRYLIKTRGQQVTLSCSPISGHRSVSWYQQTPGQGLQFLFEYFSETQRNKGNFPGRFSGRQFSNSRSEMNVSTLELGDSALYLCASSRDRGQQTQYFGPGTRLLVL.

The DNA of the CDR3 is TGTGCCAGCAGTTTATTGCGAGTCCGTATGGGGGAGCTGTTTTTT. Translated, it gives CASSLLRVRMGELFF. This chain links TRBV28 with TRBJ2-2; no firm D call. V was clipped by 1 base and J by 8 bases, with 14 bases between them. Germline V gives CDR1 MDHEN, CDR2 SYDVKM. This CDR3 has 15 amino acids.

The chain links TRBV6-6 to TRBJ2-1, with 10 bases matching TRBD1. V lost 8 bases and J lost 7; bases outside the gene matches: 8. The CDR3 has 14 amino acids. The germline V gene encodes CDR1 MNHNY and CDR2 SVGAGI (reference sequence). The CDR3 loop reads CASDPGQGLNEQFF. The DNA for the CDR3 is TGTGCCAGCGATCCGGGACAGGGGTTAAATGAGCAGTTCTTC.

J is TRBJ2-3 and V is TRBV7-6; D is unclear. This CDR3 is built from 19 residues. Germline-derived CDR1 and CDR2 are SGHVS and FNYEAQ. Between the trimmed V and J ends, which lost 3 bases and 5 bases, there was a span of 27 bases. The CDR3 here is CASSFRFPGQSVFEDTQYF. CDR3 nucleotide sequence: TGTGCCAGCAGCTTTCGGTTCCCCGGTCAATCGGTCTTCGAAGATACGCAGTATTTT.

This chain connects TRBV27 to TRBJ2-7; D is perhaps TRBD1 (6 bases). This CDR3 has 16 residues. CDR1 is MNHEY and CDR2 is SMNVEV in the germline V gene (reference sequence). V lost 0 bases, J lost 2 bases, and 14 bases lay in between. The CDR3 reads CASSLSFRGSAYEQYF. CDR3 DNA sequence: TGTGCCAGCAGTTTATCGTTCAGGGGATCTGCCTACGAGCAGTACTTC.

This clone appeared a single time. As DNA, the CDR3 is TGCGCCAGCAGCGGGGCGGGGGCCACAGATACGCAGTATTTT. This encodes CASSGAGATDTQYF. This chain joins TRBV5-1 and TRBJ2-3, with a tentative D call TRBD2 (7 bases). Germline V gene sequence: CDR1 SGHRS, CDR2 YFSETQ. V was trimmed by 4 bases and J by 2 bases, leaving 11 bases between them. The CDR3 loop spans 14 amino acids. The variable domain in full, with the rest retrieved from reference TRBV5-1 and TRBJ2-3, is KAGVTQTPRYLIKTRGQQVTLSCSPISGHRSVSWYQQTPGQGLQFLFEYFSETQRNKGNFPGRFSGRQFSNSRSEMNVSTLELGDSALYLCASSGAGATDTQYFGPGTRLTVL.

J is TRBJ2-5 and V is TRBV7-3; tentative D call: TRBD1 (7 bases). V lost 0 bases to trimming and J lost 5 bases, with 16 bases between them. Per the germline V gene, CDR1 is SGHTA and CDR2 is FQGTGA. The CDR3 contains 16 residues. The DNA for the CDR3 is TGTGCCAGCAGCTTAACAGGGGGCGGTGGAGGGGAGACCCAGTACTTC. Amino acid sequence: CASSLTGGGGGETQYF.

This clone was counted a single time. CDR3 sequence: CASSRRSGQRVTKYF. CDR3 coding DNA: TGTGCCAGCAGCCGGAGGTCGGGACAGAGGGTCACCAAGTACTTC. The chain joins TRBV7-8 to TRBJ2-7; 7 bases align to TRBD1. The CDR3 totals 15 residues. Germline loops: CDR1 SGHVS, CDR2 FQNEAQ. After removal of 5 bases from V and 11 bases from J, the junction contained 18 bases not matched to a gene.

The chain is built from TRBV4-1 and TRBJ2-7; weak D call: TRBD1 (5 bases). V dropped 0 bases and J dropped 2 bases, with 11 bases sitting between them. The germline V gene encodes CDR1 MGHRA and CDR2 YSYEKL. The CDR3 spans 15 residues. The CDR3 is CASSQDRDSPYEQYF. The CDR3 region has the DNA TGCGCCAGCAGCCAAGATCGAGACAGTCCCTACGAGCAGTACTTC.